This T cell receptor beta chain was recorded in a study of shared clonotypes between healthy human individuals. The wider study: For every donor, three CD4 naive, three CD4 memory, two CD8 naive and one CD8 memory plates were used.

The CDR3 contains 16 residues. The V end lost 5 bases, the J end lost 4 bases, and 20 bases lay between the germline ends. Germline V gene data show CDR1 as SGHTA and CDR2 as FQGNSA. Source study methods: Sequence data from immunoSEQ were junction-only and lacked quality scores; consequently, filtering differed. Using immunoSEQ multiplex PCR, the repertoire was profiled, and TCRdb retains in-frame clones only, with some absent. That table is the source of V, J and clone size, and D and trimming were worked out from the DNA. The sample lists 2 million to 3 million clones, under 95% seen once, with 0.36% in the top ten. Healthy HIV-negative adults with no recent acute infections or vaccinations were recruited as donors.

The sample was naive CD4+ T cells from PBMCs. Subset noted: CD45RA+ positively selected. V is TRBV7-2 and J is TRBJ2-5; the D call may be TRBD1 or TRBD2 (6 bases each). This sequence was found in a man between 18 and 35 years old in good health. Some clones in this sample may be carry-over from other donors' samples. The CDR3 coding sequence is TGTGCCAGCAGCGGGGGGCTGGGGAATATACGAGAGACCCAGTACTTC. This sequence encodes CASSGGLGNIRETQYF.